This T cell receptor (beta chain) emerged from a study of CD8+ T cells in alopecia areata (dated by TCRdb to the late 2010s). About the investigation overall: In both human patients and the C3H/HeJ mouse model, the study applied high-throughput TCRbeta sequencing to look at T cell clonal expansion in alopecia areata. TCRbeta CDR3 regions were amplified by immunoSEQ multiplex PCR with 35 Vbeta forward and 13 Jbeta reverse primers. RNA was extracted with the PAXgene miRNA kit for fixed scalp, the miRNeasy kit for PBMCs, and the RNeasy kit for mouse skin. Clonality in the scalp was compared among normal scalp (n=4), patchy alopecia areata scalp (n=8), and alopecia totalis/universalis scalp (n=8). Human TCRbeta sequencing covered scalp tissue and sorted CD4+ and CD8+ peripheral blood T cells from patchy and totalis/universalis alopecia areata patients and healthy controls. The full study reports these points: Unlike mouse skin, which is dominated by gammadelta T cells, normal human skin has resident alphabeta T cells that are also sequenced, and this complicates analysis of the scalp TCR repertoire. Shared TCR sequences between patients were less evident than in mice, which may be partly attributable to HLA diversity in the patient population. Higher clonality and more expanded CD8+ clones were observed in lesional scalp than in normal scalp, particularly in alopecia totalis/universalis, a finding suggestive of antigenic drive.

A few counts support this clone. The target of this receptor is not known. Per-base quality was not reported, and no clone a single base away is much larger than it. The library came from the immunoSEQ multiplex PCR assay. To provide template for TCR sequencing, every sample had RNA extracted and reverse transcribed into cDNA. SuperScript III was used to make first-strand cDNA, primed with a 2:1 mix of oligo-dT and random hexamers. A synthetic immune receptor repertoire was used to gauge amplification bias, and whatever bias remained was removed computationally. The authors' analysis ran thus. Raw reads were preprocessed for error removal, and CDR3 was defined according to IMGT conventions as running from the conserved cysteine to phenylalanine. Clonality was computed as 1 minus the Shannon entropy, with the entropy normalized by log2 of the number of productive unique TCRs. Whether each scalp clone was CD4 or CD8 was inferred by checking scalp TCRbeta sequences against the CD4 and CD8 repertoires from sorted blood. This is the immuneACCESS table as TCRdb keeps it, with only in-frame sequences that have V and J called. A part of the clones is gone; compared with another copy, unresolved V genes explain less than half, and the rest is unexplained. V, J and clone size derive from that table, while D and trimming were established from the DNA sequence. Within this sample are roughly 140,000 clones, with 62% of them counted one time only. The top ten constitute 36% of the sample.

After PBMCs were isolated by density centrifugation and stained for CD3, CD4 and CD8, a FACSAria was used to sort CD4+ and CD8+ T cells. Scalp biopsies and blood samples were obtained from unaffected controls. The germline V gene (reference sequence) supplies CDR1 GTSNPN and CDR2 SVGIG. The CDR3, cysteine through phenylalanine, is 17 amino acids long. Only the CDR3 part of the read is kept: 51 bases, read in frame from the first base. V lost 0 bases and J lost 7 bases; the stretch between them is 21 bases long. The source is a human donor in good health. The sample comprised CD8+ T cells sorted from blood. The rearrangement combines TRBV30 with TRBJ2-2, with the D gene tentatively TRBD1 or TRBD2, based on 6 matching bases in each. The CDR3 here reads CAWSVREGGQTFGELFF. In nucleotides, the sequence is TGTGCCTGGAGTGTAAGGGAAGGGGGGCAAACCTTCGGGGAGCTGTTTTTT.